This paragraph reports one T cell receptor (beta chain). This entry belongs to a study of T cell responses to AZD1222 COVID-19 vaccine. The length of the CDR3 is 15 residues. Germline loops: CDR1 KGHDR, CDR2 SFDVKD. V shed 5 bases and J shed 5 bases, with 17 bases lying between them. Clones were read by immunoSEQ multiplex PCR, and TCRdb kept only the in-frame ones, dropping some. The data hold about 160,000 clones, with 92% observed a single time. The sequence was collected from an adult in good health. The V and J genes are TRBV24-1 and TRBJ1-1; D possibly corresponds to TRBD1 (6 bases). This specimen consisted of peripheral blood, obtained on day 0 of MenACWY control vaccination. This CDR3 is CATSGARGGETEAFF. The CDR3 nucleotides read TGTGCCACCAGTGGGGCGAGGGGGGGTGAAACTGAAGCTTTCTTT.